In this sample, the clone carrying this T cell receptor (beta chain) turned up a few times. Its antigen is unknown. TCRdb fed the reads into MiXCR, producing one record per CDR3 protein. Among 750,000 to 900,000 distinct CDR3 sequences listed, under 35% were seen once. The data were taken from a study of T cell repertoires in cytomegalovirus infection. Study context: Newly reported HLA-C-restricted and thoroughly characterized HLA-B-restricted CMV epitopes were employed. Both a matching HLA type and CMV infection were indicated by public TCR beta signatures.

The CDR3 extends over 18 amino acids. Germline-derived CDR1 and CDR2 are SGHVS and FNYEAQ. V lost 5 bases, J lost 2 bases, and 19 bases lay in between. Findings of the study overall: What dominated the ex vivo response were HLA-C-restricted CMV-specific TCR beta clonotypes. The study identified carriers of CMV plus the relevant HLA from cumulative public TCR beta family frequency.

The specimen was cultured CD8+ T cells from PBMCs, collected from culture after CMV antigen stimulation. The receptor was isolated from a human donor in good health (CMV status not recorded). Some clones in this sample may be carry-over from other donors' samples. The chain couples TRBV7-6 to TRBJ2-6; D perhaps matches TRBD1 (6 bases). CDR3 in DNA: TGTGCCAGCAGCCCGGGGCCAGGCAGGGGTCCTGGGGCCAACGTCCTGACTTTC. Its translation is CASSPGPGRGPGANVLTF.